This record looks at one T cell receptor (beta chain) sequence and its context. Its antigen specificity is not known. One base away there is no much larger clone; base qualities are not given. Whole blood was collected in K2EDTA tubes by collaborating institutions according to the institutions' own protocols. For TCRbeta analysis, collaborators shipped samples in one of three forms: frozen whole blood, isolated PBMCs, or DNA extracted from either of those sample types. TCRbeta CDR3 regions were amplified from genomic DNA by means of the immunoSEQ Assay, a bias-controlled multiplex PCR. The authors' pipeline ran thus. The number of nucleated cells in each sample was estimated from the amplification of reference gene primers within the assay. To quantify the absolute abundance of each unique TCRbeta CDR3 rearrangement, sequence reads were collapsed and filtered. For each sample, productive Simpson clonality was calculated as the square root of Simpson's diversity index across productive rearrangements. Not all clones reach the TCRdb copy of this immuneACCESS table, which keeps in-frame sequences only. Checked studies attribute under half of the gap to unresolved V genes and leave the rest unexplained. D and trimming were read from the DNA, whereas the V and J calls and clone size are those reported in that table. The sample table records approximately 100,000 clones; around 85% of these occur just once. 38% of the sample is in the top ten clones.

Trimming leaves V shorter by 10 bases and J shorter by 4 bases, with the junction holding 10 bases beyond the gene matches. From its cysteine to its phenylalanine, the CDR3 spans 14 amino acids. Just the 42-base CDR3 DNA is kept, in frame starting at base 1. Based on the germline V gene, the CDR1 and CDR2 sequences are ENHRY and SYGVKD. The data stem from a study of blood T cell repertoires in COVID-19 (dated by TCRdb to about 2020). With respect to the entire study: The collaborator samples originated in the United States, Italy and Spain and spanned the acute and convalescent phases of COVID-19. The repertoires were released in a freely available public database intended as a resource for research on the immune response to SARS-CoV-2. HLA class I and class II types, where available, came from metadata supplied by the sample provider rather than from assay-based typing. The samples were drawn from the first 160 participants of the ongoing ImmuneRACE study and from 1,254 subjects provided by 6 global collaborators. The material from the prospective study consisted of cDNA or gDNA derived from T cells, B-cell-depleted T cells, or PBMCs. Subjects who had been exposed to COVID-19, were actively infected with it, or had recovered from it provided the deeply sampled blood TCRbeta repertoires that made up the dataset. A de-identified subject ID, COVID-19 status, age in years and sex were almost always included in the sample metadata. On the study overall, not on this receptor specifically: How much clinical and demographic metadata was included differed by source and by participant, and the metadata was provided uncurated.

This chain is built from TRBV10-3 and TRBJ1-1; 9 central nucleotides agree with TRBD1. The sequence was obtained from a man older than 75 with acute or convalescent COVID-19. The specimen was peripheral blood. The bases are TGTGCCACCTCGGGACAGGGAATCTTCACTGAAGCTTTCTTT. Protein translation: CATSGQGIFTEAFF.